This entry is about one T cell receptor beta chain. Its antigen is as yet unknown. The data belong to a study of cytomegalovirus exposure and HLA in healthy donors. Broader study findings: Listed as cytomegalovirus-associated were about 160 TCR beta chains. In a later analysis, 15,000 to 20,000 TCR beta sequences were associated with HLA alleles at 0.05 false discovery rate.

Germline trimming cut 7 bases from V and 5 bases from J; bases unmatched to any gene: 11. From germline, CDR1 is MDHEN and CDR2 SYDVKM. The CDR3 covers 16 residues. Primers: 60 Vbeta forward and 13 Jbeta reverse. Assay: immunoSEQ multiplex PCR; the TCRdb copy retains only in-frame clones and omits some. The repertoire holds 100,000 or so clones, with approximately 85% as singletons. The source of this sequence is a man under 40 in good health and CMV-seronegative. Material: PBMCs. The V call is TRBV28, the J call TRBJ1-1; 12 nucleotides line up with TRBD1. DNA of the CDR3: TGTGCCAGCAACCTCCCGGGACAGGGGGCGGTTACTGAAGCTTTCTTT. Translated: CASNLPGQGAVTEAFF.